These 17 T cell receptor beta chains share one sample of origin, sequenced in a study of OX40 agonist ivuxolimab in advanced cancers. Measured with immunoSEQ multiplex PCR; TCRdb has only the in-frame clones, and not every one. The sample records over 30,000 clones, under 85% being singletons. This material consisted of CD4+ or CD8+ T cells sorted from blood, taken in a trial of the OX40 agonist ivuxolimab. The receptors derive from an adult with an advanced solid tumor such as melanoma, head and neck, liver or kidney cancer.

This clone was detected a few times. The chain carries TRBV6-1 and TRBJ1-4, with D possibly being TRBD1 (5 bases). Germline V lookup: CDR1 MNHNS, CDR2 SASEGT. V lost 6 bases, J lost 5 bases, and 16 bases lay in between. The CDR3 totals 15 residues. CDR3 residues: CASRPPGRLNEKLFF. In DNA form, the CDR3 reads TGTGCCAGCAGACCCCCGGGACGGCTGAATGAAAAACTGTTTTTT.

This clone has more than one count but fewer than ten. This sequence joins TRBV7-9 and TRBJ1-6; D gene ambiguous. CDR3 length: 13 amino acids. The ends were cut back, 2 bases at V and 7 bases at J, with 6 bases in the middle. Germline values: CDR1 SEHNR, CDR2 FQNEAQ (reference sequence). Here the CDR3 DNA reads TGTGCCAGCAGCTTAACTCTGAATTCACCCCTCCACTTT. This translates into CASSLTLNSPLHF.

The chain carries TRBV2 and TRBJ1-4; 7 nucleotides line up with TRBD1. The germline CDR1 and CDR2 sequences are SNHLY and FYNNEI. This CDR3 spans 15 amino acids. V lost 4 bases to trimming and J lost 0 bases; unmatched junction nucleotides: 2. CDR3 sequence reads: CASSAGTATNEKLFF. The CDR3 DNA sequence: TGTGCCAGCAGTGCCGGGACAGCAACTAATGAAAAACTGTTTTTT.

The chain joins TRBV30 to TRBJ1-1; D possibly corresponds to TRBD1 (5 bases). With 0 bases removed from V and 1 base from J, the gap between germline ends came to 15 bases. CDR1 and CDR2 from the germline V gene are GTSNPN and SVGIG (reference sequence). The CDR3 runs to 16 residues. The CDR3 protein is CAWSVRGLNANTEAFF. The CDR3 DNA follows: TGTGCCTGGAGTGTACGGGGGTTAAACGCGAACACTGAAGCTTTCTTT.

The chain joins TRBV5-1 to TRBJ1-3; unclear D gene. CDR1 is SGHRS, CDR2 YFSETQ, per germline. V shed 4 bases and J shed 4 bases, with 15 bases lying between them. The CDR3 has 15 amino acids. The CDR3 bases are TGCGCCAGCAGCACGGACGGTTCTCTGGGAAACACCATATATTTT. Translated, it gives CASSTDGSLGNTIYF.

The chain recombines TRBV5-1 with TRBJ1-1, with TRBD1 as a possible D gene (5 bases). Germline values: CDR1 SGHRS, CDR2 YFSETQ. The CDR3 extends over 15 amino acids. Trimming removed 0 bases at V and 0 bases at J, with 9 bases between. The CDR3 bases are TGCGCCAGCAGCTTGGTGTCAGGGATGAACACTGAAGCTTTCTTT. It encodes CASSLVSGMNTEAFF.

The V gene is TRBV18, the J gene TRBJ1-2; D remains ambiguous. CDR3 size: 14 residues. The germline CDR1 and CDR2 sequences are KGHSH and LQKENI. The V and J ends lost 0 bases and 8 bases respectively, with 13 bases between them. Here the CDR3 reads CASSPPQRIDGYTF. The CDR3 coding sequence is TGTGCCAGCTCACCACCGCAACGAATCGACGGCTACACCTTC.

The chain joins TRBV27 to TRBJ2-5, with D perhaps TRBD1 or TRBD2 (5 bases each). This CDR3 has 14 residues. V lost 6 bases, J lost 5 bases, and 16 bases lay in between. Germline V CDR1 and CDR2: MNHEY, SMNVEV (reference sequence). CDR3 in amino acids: CASRSGTYRETQYF. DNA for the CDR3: TGTGCCAGCAGGTCGGGGACCTACCGGGAGACCCAGTACTTC.

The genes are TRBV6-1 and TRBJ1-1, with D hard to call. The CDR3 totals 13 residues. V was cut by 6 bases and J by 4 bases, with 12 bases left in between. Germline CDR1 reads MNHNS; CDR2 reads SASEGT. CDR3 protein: CASRLEGITEAFF. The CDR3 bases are TGTGCCAGCAGGTTAGAGGGAATCACTGAAGCTTTCTTT.

Here the CDR3 DNA reads TGTGCCAGCTCACCGGAGGACGACGGGGGGGGATATGGCTACACCTTC. Its protein is CASSPEDDGGGYGYTF. The chain uses TRBV18 and TRBJ1-2; D may be TRBD1 (5 bases). Per the germline V gene, CDR1 is KGHSH and CDR2 is LQKENI. V was cut by 3 bases and J by 5 bases, with 19 bases left in between. CDR3 length: 16 amino acids.

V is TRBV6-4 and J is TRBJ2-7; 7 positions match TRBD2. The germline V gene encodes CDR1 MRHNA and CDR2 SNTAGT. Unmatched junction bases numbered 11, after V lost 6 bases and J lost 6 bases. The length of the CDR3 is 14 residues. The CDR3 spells CASRLRAGFLEQYV. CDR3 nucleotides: TGTGCCAGCAGGCTCCGAGCGGGGTTCCTCGAGCAGTACGTC.

CDR3 sequence: CAISDGTPRSGNEQFF. Written as DNA, the CDR3 is TGTGCCATCAGTGACGGGACACCTAGGAGCGGCAATGAGCAGTTCTTC. This rearrangement joins TRBV10-3 to TRBJ2-1, with TRBD1 as a possible D gene (6 bases). Per the germline V gene, CDR1 is ENHRY and CDR2 is SYGVKD. V gave up 3 bases and J gave up 6 bases, with 18 bases separating them. The CDR3 length is 16 residues.

In DNA, the CDR3 is TGTGCCAGCCAAGTCTCCTATAATTCACCCCTCCACTTT. Translating gives CASQVSYNSPLHF. The chain employs TRBV6-1 and TRBJ1-6; D uncertain. V lost 8 bases and J lost 0, with 5 bases in between. The CDR3 has 13 amino acids. CDR1 is MNHNS and CDR2 is SASEGT in the germline V gene.

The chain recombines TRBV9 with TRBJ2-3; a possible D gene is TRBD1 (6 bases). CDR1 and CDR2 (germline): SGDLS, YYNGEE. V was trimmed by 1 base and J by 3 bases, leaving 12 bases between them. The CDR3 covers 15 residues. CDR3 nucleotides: TGTGCCAGCAGCGTATTTGGGGGCCCAACAGATACGCAGTATTTT. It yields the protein CASSVFGGPTDTQYF.

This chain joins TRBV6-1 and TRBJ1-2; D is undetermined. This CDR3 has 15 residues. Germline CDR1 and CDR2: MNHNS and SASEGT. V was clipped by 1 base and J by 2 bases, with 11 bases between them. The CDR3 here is CASSEVGTANYGYTF. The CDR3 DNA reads TGTGCCAGCAGTGAAGTTGGTACGGCAAACTATGGCTACACCTTC.

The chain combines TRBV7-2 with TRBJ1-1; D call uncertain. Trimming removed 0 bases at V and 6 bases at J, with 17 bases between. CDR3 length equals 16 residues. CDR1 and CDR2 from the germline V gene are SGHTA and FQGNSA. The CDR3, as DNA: TGTGCCAGCAGCTTAGCACCATTGCGGAGTGGGGCTGAAGCTTTCTTT. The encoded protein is CASSLAPLRSGAEAFF.

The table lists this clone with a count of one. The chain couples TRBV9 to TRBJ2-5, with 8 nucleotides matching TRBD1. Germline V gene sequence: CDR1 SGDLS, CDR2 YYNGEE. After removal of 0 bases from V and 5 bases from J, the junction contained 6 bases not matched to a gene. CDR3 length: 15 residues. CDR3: CASSVAAGGGETQYF. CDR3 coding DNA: TGTGCCAGCAGCGTAGCTGCAGGGGGCGGTGAGACCCAGTACTTC.